The clone carrying this TCR beta chain was detected a few times. What it binds is unknown. This specimen belongs to a study of T cell repertoires in cytomegalovirus infection. Study-level background: Both CMV infection and a matching HLA type were indicated by public TCR beta signatures.

MiXCR, applied by TCRdb to the reads, yields one record per CDR3 protein. The profile covers approximately 110,000 distinct CDR3 sequences, with approximately 28% appearing a single time and about 81% taken by the ten largest. This CDR3 has 16 amino acids. V lost 1 base, J lost 8 bases, and 9 bases stayed unmatched. Germline V gives CDR1 MDHEN, CDR2 SYDVKM. Study observations and caveats: People with CMV and the relevant HLA were identified by cumulative public TCR beta family frequency.

The specimen was CD8+ T cells from cultured PBMCs, collected from culture after CMV antigen stimulation. V usage is TRBV28 and J usage is TRBJ1-4; TRBD1 aligns across 8 bases. The sequence was obtained from a human donor in good health (CMV status not recorded). Some clones in this sample may be carry-over from other donors' samples. CDR3 protein: CASSLYGGTGREKLFF. In nucleotides, the CDR3 is TGTGCCAGCAGTTTATACGGTGGGACAGGCAGGGAAAAACTGTTTTTT.